The next 21 T cell receptor beta chains were all read from a single sample in a study of shared clonotypes between healthy human individuals. Profiled with immunoSEQ multiplex PCR; TCRdb holds only in-frame clones, not every one. This sample yields roughly 2,000,000 clones, of which just under 95% are seen a single time; under 1.5% belongs to the top ten. Naive CD8 cells were CD45RO-negative, positively selected for CCR7, excluding terminally differentiated effector memory CD45RA+ cells. The sample was naive CD8+ T cells sorted from blood. These receptors were obtained from a man younger than 30 in good health.

The genes are TRBV30 and TRBJ2-3, with TRBD1 as a possible D gene (6 bases). With 5 bases removed from V and 2 bases from J, the gap between germline ends came to 14 bases. CDR1 is GTSNPN and CDR2 is SVGIG in the germline V gene (reference sequence). The CDR3 is 14 amino acids. CDR3 sequence: CAWESTGATDTQYF. The CDR3, as DNA: TGTGCCTGGGAGTCGACAGGAGCCACAGATACGCAGTATTTT.

V usage is TRBV5-1 and J usage is TRBJ2-1; 11 positions match TRBD2. The CDR3 extends over 16 amino acids. J gave up 8 bases and V 4 bases, and 11 bases lay outside the gene matches. CDR1 and CDR2 from the germline V gene are SGHRS and YFSETQ. In nucleotides, the CDR3 is TGCGCCAGCAGCGGAGGTACTAGCGGGGGAGAGGATGAGCAGTTCTTC. This encodes CASSGGTSGGEDEQFF.

The chain recombines TRBV27 with TRBJ1-6; no clear D gene. Germline V gene data show CDR1 as MNHEY and CDR2 as SMNVEV (reference sequence). There are 12 residues in the CDR3. V was trimmed by 6 bases and J by 10 bases, leaving 10 bases between them. CDR3 nucleotides: TGTGCCAGCAGGGCACAAGCCTCACCCCTCCACTTT. It yields the protein CASRAQASPLHF.

The chain combines TRBV27 with TRBJ2-1, with D possibly TRBD2 on 5 matching bases. Germline CDR1 and CDR2: MNHEY and SMNVEV (reference sequence). V lost 2 bases, J lost 8 bases, and 10 bases lay in between. The CDR3 length is 13 residues. CDR3 in amino acids: CASSLTGNYEQFF. The CDR3 DNA reads as TGTGCCAGCAGTTTAACGGGAAACTATGAGCAGTTCTTC.

This clone appeared once. This chain links TRBV28 with TRBJ1-2, with 8 bases fitting TRBD1. The V segment lost 3 bases and the J segment 8 bases; nucleotides outside the gene matches: 23. CDR3 length: 19 residues. Germline V lookup: CDR1 MDHEN, CDR2 SYDVKM. The CDR3 loop reads CASSFLLTQGAHSSIGYTF. As DNA, the CDR3 is TGTGCCAGCAGTTTCCTTCTTACCCAGGGGGCCCACAGCAGCATAGGCTACACCTTC.

This rearrangement joins TRBV10-3 to TRBJ1-4; 7 bases are shared with TRBD1. CDR1 is ENHRY, CDR2 SYGVKD, per germline. V trimming: 2 bases; J trimming: 6 bases; junction bases outside the gene matches: 6. The CDR3 totals 15 residues. CDR3 amino acids: CAISENRGVDEKLFF. The CDR3 DNA is TGTGCCATCAGTGAGAACAGGGGAGTCGATGAAAAACTGTTTTTT.

The V gene is TRBV4-1, the J gene TRBJ2-7; the D is unclear. Between the trimmed V and J ends, which lost 4 bases and 0 bases, there was a span of 16 bases. The CDR3 extends over 16 amino acids. Germline V gene data show CDR1 as MGHRA and CDR2 as YSYEKL. CDR3 in amino acids: CASSPRYPPSSYEQYF. CDR3 DNA: TGCGCCAGCAGCCCGCGCTATCCTCCAAGCTCCTACGAGCAGTACTTC.

The CDR3 DNA follows: TGTGCCAGTACCGATGGGAGCTTCCCGGGGGAAAAACTGTTTTTT. Protein product: CASTDGSFPGEKLFF. The V gene is TRBV19, the J gene TRBJ1-4; D is unclear. V lost 7 bases to trimming and J lost 8 bases, with 20 bases between them. CDR3 size: 15 residues. CDR1 LNHDA and CDR2 SQIVND come from the germline V gene (reference sequence).

J is TRBJ1-2 and V is TRBV2; 10 positions agree with TRBD1. This CDR3 has 16 amino acids. Trimming took 8 bases from V and 8 from J; bases not matched to a gene: 17. From germline, CDR1 is SNHLY and CDR2 FYNNEI. CDR3 residues: CASGGTGAHSIGGYTF. For the CDR3, the DNA is TGTGCCAGCGGCGGGACAGGGGCCCATTCTATCGGGGGCTACACCTTC. The full variable domain, with the rest looked up from reference TRBV2 and TRBJ1-2, is EPEVTQTPSHQVTQMGQEVILRCVPISNHLYFYWYRQILGQKVEFLVSFYNNEISEKSEIFDDQFSVERPDGSNFTLKIRSTKLEDSAMYFCASGGTGAHSIGGYTFGSGTRLTVV.

The chain couples TRBV28 to TRBJ1-6; D not certain. CDR3 length: 15 residues. The V and J ends lost 2 bases and 9 bases respectively, with 14 bases between them. Germline V gene data show CDR1 as MDHEN and CDR2 as SYDVKM. This CDR3 reads CASSLDGLTGSPLHF. In DNA form, the CDR3 reads TGTGCCAGCAGTTTAGACGGTCTCACGGGTTCACCCCTCCACTTT.

The J gene is TRBJ1-1, the V gene TRBV4-1, with D possibly matching TRBD1 (6 bases). Deletions cut 4 bases from V and 1 base from J, with 13 bases between. CDR1 is MGHRA and CDR2 is YSYEKL in the germline V gene. The CDR3 is 15 residues long. DNA of the CDR3: TGCGCCAGCAGCCGCATCACAGGGCCGAACACTGAAGCTTTCTTT. It encodes CASSRITGPNTEAFF.

To note about this clone: This same CDR3 is encoded by further DNA sequences in the sample. The V and J genes are TRBV9 and TRBJ2-2, with 9 bases fitting TRBD2. The CDR3 has 15 amino acids. After removal of 0 bases from V and 5 bases from J, the junction contained 2 bases not matched to a gene. Germline values: CDR1 SGDLS, CDR2 YYNGEE. The CDR3 loop reads CASSVASGATGELFF. DNA for the CDR3: TGTGCCAGCAGCGTAGCTAGCGGGGCGACCGGGGAGCTGTTTTTT.

This chain joins TRBV27 and TRBJ1-5; D gene ambiguous. Germline CDR1 MNHEY, CDR2 SMNVEV (reference sequence). The CDR3 covers 15 residues. V lost 8 bases to trimming and J lost 2 bases, with 16 bases between them. This CDR3 is CASRLTVAGNQPQHF. The DNA for the CDR3 is TGTGCCAGCCGACTTACAGTAGCCGGCAATCAGCCCCAGCATTTT.

This clone occurred once. The chain has TRBV7-9 and TRBJ1-4; D not resolved. CDR3 length equals 14 residues. The V gene lost 1 base and the J gene lost 7 bases, with 10 bases spanning the gap. Germline assignment: CDR1 SEHNR and CDR2 FQNEAQ (reference sequence). CDR3 in amino acids: CASSLVMGSEKLFF. The CDR3 DNA reads as TGTGCCAGCAGCTTAGTCATGGGGAGTGAAAAACTGTTTTTT. The complete variable domain, with remaining parts taken from reference TRBV7-9 and TRBJ1-4, reads DTGVSQNPRHKITKRGQNVTFRCDPISEHNRLYWYRQTLGQGPEFLTYFQNEAQLEKSRLLSDRFSAERPKGSFSTLEIQRTEQGDSAMYLCASSLVMGSEKLFFGSGTQLSVL.

A single count supports this clone. This rearrangement joins TRBV11-2 to TRBJ2-7; D unresolved. V was clipped by 2 bases and J by 2 bases, with 13 bases between them. The CDR3 loop spans 15 amino acids. The V gene's germline CDR1 is SGHAT and CDR2 FQNNGV. CDR3 nucleotides: TGTGCCAGCAGCTTAATCGGGTCAGGCGCCTACGAGCAGTACTTC. Protein: CASSLIGSGAYEQYF.

The CDR3 DNA sequence: TGTGCCACCACCGAGGGGGGCCTCTGGGACTTCACAGATACGCAGTATTTT. Protein: CATTEGGLWDFTDTQYF. The chain joins TRBV15 to TRBJ2-3; D is perhaps TRBD1 or TRBD2 (6 bases each). This CDR3 comprises 17 residues. CDR1 is LNHNV and CDR2 is YYDKDF in the germline V gene (reference sequence). Trimming removed 7 bases from V and 2 bases from J, with 22 bases in between.

This chain connects TRBV12-5 to TRBJ2-7, with D uncertain. From germline, CDR1 is LGHNT and CDR2 FRNRAP. The CDR3 has 13 residues. The V gene lost 9 bases and the J gene lost 0 bases, with 12 bases spanning the gap. The CDR3 DNA follows: TGTGCTAGCTCCGTGGGGTTCTCCTACGAGCAGTACTTC. This translates into CASSVGFSYEQYF.

The chain joins TRBV5-4 to TRBJ2-1; TRBD2 agrees at 8 bases. J was trimmed by 0 bases and V by 0 bases; bases with no gene match: 11. The CDR3 is 19 amino acids. In germline, CDR1 is SGHNT, CDR2 YYREEE (reference sequence). CDR3 DNA sequence: TGTGCCAGCAGCTTGGCCTGGGCGGGAGGCCCCACCTCCTACAATGAGCAGTTCTTC. It specifies CASSLAWAGGPTSYNEQFF.

The chain has TRBV6-1 and TRBJ2-1; D might be TRBD2 (5 bases). The germline V gene encodes CDR1 MNHNS and CDR2 SASEGT. Trimming cost V 4 bases and J 7 bases, with 14 bases left between them. CDR3 length equals 14 residues. CDR3 residues: CASSVVGSGNEQFF. Written as DNA, the CDR3 is TGTGCCAGCAGTGTGGTGGGGTCGGGGAATGAGCAGTTCTTC.

This clone was recorded once. The V and J genes are TRBV29-1 and TRBJ2-7; D remains ambiguous. Trimming took 0 bases from V and 1 from J, leaving 13 bases between them. CDR3 size: 15 residues. The V gene's germline CDR1 is SQVTM and CDR2 ANQGSEA. Here the CDR3 DNA reads TGCAGCGTTGAAGATTCTGGAAGGGATTCCTACGAGCAGTACTTC. Translated, it gives CSVEDSGRDSYEQYF.

This chain joins TRBV10-2 and TRBJ1-3; D perhaps matches TRBD1 (5 bases). CDR1 and CDR2 (germline): WSHSY, SAAADI. There are 14 residues in the CDR3. The V and J ends lost 6 bases and 0 bases respectively, with 9 bases between them. The CDR3 sequence is CASRAGYSGNTIYF. The CDR3 DNA reads TGCGCCAGCAGGGCAGGGTACTCTGGAAACACCATATATTTT.